This entry lists 14 T cell receptor beta chains sequenced from one sample in a study of cytomegalovirus exposure and HLA in healthy donors. Vbeta (60) and Jbeta (13) primers were used in the PCR. TCRdb's table, derived via immunoSEQ multiplex PCR, lists solely in-frame clones and lacks some. The sample carries some 110,000 clones, over 80% recorded once. The material sequenced was PBMCs. These receptors were taken from a young man in good health and CMV-seronegative.

The CDR3 DNA reads as TGTGCCAGCAGCTTAGCGGCGACAGGGGCCTACACTGAAGCTTTCTTT. Protein: CASSLAATGAYTEAFF. The gene calls are TRBV7-8 and TRBJ1-1; 8 nucleotides line up with TRBD1. The CDR3 is 16 amino acids. The germline V gene encodes CDR1 SGHVS and CDR2 FQNEAQ. V lost 0 bases, J lost 3 bases, and 6 bases stayed unmatched.

This chain connects TRBV2 to TRBJ2-7; possibly TRBD2 for D (7 bases). The V end was cut by 4 bases, the J end by 2 bases, with 12 bases between. The length of the CDR3 is 14 residues. Germline lookup yields CDR1 SNHLY and CDR2 FYNNEI. The CDR3 DNA sequence: TGTGCCAGCAGTGGCAGGGGAGGGACCTACGAGCAGTACTTC. Protein: CASSGRGGTYEQYF.

The CDR3 region has the DNA TGTGCCAGCAGCTTAAGGGGACAGGGGATATACGAGCAGTACTTC. Its protein is CASSLRGQGIYEQYF. V gene TRBV7-9 combines with J gene TRBJ2-5, with TRBD1 matching over 10 bases. The J call may be mistaken, given a closer DNA end match to TRBJ2-7. Germline loops: CDR1 SEHNR, CDR2 FQNEAQ (reference sequence). The CDR3 totals 15 residues.

CDR3 protein: CASSLGTSTLYGYTF. CDR3 DNA sequence: TGTGCCAGCAGCTTAGGGACAAGCACTCTCTATGGCTACACCTTC. The rearrangement links TRBV7-9 to TRBJ1-2; maybe TRBD1 (5 bases). V was trimmed by 1 base and J by 4 bases, leaving 13 bases between them. Germline V gives CDR1 SEHNR, CDR2 FQNEAQ (reference sequence). The CDR3 runs 15 residues.

The V and J genes are TRBV27 and TRBJ1-5; no clear D gene. CDR1 MNHEY and CDR2 SMNVEV come from the germline V gene (reference sequence). V was trimmed by 9 bases and J by 3 bases, leaving 12 bases between them. The CDR3 extends over 13 amino acids. CDR3 in DNA: TGTGCCAGTGGGCCGGGGTACAATCAGCCCCAGCATTTT. This codes for CASGPGYNQPQHF.

The chain links TRBV21-1 to TRBJ2-7; the table's D gene call, TRBD1, was not cross checked with the DNA. TRBV21-1 is a documented pseudogene. This CDR3 spans 12 amino acids. The CDR3 coding sequence is TGTGCCAGCAGCACGAGACAGGCCGAGCAGTACTTC. It codes for CASSTRQAEQYF.

This rearrangement joins TRBV7-9 to TRBJ2-5, with 8 positions matching TRBD1. CDR3 length equals 16 residues. CDR1 is SEHNR, CDR2 FQNEAQ, per germline (reference sequence). The V segment lost 3 bases and the J segment 0 bases; nucleotides outside the gene matches: 6. This chain's CDR3 is CASSFFRGRDQETQYF. Written as DNA, the CDR3 is TGTGCCAGCAGCTTCTTCAGGGGGCGAGACCAAGAGACCCAGTACTTC. Full variable domain (outside the CDR3, taken from reference TRBV7-9 and TRBJ2-5): DTGVSQNPRHKITKRGQNVTFRCDPISEHNRLYWYRQTLGQGPEFLTYFQNEAQLEKSRLLSDRFSAERPKGSFSTLEIQRTEQGDSAMYLCASSFFRGRDQETQYFGPGTRLLVL.

In this sample, this clone turned up a few times. The J gene is TRBJ1-3, the V gene TRBV28; D remains ambiguous. Trimming stripped 5 bases from V and 2 bases from J, with 16 bases between. Germline-derived CDR1 and CDR2 are MDHEN and SYDVKM. The CDR3 runs 16 residues. This chain's CDR3 is CASSLVGVSAGNTIYF. In DNA form, the CDR3 reads TGTGCCAGCAGTCTCGTCGGGGTTTCGGCTGGAAACACCATATATTTT.

The chain is built from TRBV5-5 and TRBJ1-3, with D perhaps TRBD1 (5 bases). This CDR3 has 14 residues. Germline CDR1 is SGHKS and CDR2 is YYEKEE (reference sequence). Trimming took 1 base from V and 4 from J, leaving 9 bases between them. The chain's CDR3 is CASSLRGSGNTIYF. In nucleotides, the CDR3 is TGTGCCAGCAGCTTGAGGGGATCCGGAAACACCATATATTTT.

The chain uses TRBV7-2 and TRBJ1-6; TRBD1 aligns across 7 bases. The CDR3 length is 18 residues. Germline V gives CDR1 SGHTA, CDR2 FQGNSA. The J segment lost 0 bases and the V segment lost 0 bases, leaving 5 bases of the junction unmatched. Here the CDR3 DNA reads TGTGCCAGCAGCTTAGCTGCCAGGGGGAGCTCCTATAATTCACCCCTCCACTTT. Amino acid sequence: CASSLAARGSSYNSPLHF.

The chain links TRBV9 to TRBJ2-5; TRBD1 aligns across 7 bases. CDR3 length: 15 amino acids. Trimming cost V 1 base and J 9 bases; bases outside gene matches: 12. Germline CDR1 SGDLS, CDR2 YYNGEE. CDR3 sequence (DNA): TGTGCCAGCAGCGTAAGGACAGGTGGGGGTATGGCCCAGTACTTC. Encoded protein: CASSVRTGGGMAQYF.

The chain carries TRBV6-5 and TRBJ2-1, with 7 bases identical to TRBD1. This CDR3 has 13 residues. After removal of 4 bases from V and 7 bases from J, the junction contained 4 bases not matched to a gene. CDR1 and CDR2 (germline): MNHEY, SVGAGI. CDR3 in amino acids: CASSSTGENEQFF. The CDR3, as DNA: TGTGCCAGCAGTTCAACAGGGGAGAATGAGCAGTTCTTC.

V usage is TRBV5-1 and J usage is TRBJ2-2, with a tentative D call TRBD1 (6 bases). Germline CDR1 and CDR2: SGHRS and YFSETQ. The CDR3 is 15 residues long. Trimming cost V 2 bases and J 2 bases, with 10 bases left between them. The CDR3 coding sequence is TGCGCCAGCAGCTTCAGGGGCCAAAACACCGGGGAGCTGTTTTTT. It is translated as CASSFRGQNTGELFF.

This chain uses TRBV5-1 with TRBJ2-1, with 9 positions matching TRBD1. J gave up 6 bases and V 4 bases, and 8 bases lay outside the gene matches. CDR1 is SGHRS and CDR2 is YFSETQ in the germline V gene. The CDR3 extends over 15 amino acids. CDR3 in amino acids: CASSLQGAIGNEQFF. CDR3 coding DNA: TGCGCCAGCAGCCTACAGGGGGCGATAGGCAATGAGCAGTTCTTC.